This TCR beta chain was retrieved from a study of Ad26.COV2.S vaccination and SARS-CoV-2 variants. Overall study context: Donor got 5x10^10 or 1x10^11 viral particles of Ad26.COV2.S.

About this clone itself: Its antigen remains unknown.

Repertoires were generated with immunoSEQ multiplex PCR, while TCRdb's copy carries only in-frame clones and drops some. This sample has around 300,000 clones, with 80% to 90% found just once. The sample's treatment: 19 received Ad26.COV2.S at low or high dose, single or two shots; 5 received placebo; per-sample allocation not given. It was on day 63 after the first vaccine or placebo injection that samples were taken. An 18-55-year-old adult in Boston served as donor. SARS-CoV-2 spike from the Wuhan strain was encoded by the vaccine, an Ad26 vector. General study results and limits: It was found that vaccine and placebo recipients had similar non-spike TCR breadth.

The clonotype comes from a person between 18 and 60 years old who received the Ad26.COV2.S COVID-19 vaccine or a placebo. The starting material was peripheral blood, obtained in a trial of Ad26.COV2.S vaccine versus placebo.

Here the CDR3 reads CATSDSQAGGTDTQYF. CDR3 nucleotide sequence: TGTGCCACCAGTGATTCCCAAGCGGGGGGCACAGATACGCAGTATTTT. This chain joins TRBV24-1 and TRBJ2-3; TRBD2 matches 8 bases. Germline CDR1 KGHDR, CDR2 SFDVKD. V shed 2 bases, J shed 1 base, and the junction held 4 bases outside the gene matches. This CDR3 contains 16 residues.